One and the same sample provided the 21 T cell receptor beta chains below, sequenced in a study of blood T cell repertoires in COVID-19. Repertoires were generated with immunoSEQ multiplex PCR, while TCRdb's copy carries only in-frame clones and drops some. The sample lists about 320,000 clones; 86% were seen once. Sequencing was carried out using peripheral blood. Receptors were obtained from a woman aged 45-65 years with acute or convalescent COVID-19.

V is TRBV12-3 or TRBV12-4 and J is TRBJ2-7; 9 nucleotides align to TRBD2. The J segment lost 3 bases and the V segment lost 6 bases, leaving 3 bases of the junction unmatched. CDR3 length: 13 amino acids. This chain's CDR3 is CASSPSGDYEQYF. DNA for the CDR3: TGTGCCAGCAGCCCTAGCGGGGACTACGAGCAGTACTTC.

The chain combines TRBV15 with TRBJ1-1; D is unclear. Per germline, CDR1 LNHNV and CDR2 YYDKDF (reference sequence). The CDR3 length is 13 residues. With 0 bases removed from V and 8 bases from J, the gap between germline ends came to 10 bases. CDR3 nucleotides: TGTGCCACCAGCAGAGATAGGCGGATAGAAGCTTTCTTT. Protein: CATSRDRRIEAFF.

The chain recombines TRBV5-5 with TRBJ2-3; D unresolved. V lost 1 base and J 6 bases, leaving 12 bases between the germline ends. Germline CDR1 SGHKS, CDR2 YYEKEE (reference sequence). This CDR3 spans 14 amino acids. The CDR3, as DNA: TGTGCCAGCAGCTTGAATTCCGGGTACGATACGCAGTATTTT. Its protein is CASSLNSGYDTQYF.

This clone is a singleton in its sample. This CDR3 reads CASSSGTGYEQYF. Here the CDR3 DNA reads TGTGCCAGCAGCTCCGGGACAGGTTACGAGCAGTACTTC. The gene calls are TRBV7-8 and TRBJ2-7; 8 positions agree with TRBD1. The CDR3 is 13 residues long. Germline-derived CDR1 and CDR2 are SGHVS and FQNEAQ. Trimming removed 4 bases from V and 4 bases from J; junction bases left unmatched: 3.

The genes are TRBV5-1 and TRBJ1-2; D is perhaps TRBD1 (6 bases). The CDR3 has 14 amino acids. CDR1 is SGHRS and CDR2 is YFSETQ in the germline V gene. With 0 bases removed from V and 4 bases from J, the gap between germline ends came to 10 bases. CDR3 in DNA: TGCGCCAGCAGCTTGGACACAGGGTTCTATGGCTACACCTTC. Its translation is CASSLDTGFYGYTF.

The genes are TRBV18 and TRBJ2-3, with 12 positions matching TRBD1. With 3 bases clipped from V and 6 bases from J, the junction kept 7 bases outside the gene matches. The CDR3 consists of 16 residues. Germline values: CDR1 KGHSH, CDR2 LQKENI. CDR3 region: CASSPPGQGAWDTQYF. The CDR3 nucleotides are TGTGCCAGCTCACCTCCGGGACAGGGGGCGTGGGATACGCAGTATTTT.

This clone was observed once. The chain joins TRBV18 to TRBJ2-1; D may be TRBD2 (6 bases). Germline-derived CDR1 and CDR2 are KGHSH and LQKENI. The CDR3 has 15 amino acids. V was trimmed by 0 bases and J by 2 bases, leaving 8 bases between them. CDR3 residues: CASSPPTRAYNEQFF. The CDR3 DNA reads TGTGCCAGCTCACCACCGACTAGGGCCTACAATGAGCAGTTCTTC.

The gene calls are TRBV18 and TRBJ2-3; 7 nucleotides match TRBD2. Germline-derived CDR1 and CDR2 are KGHSH and LQKENI. The ends lost 1 base at V and 3 bases at J; junction bases unmatched: 4. The CDR3 covers 15 residues. CDR3 DNA: TGTGCCAGCTCACCACTCAGCGGGGATACAGATACGCAGTATTTT. Translating gives CASSPLSGDTDTQYF.

A few counts support this clone. The chain joins TRBV28 to TRBJ1-6; D gene ambiguous. The CDR3 is 16 residues long. The ends were cut back, 4 bases at V and 3 bases at J, with 13 bases in the middle. Per the germline V gene, CDR1 is MDHEN and CDR2 is SYDVKM. CDR3 in DNA: TGTGCCAGCAGTTCAGGTGTCGGCCGCTATAATTCACCCCTCCACTTT. This codes for CASSSGVGRYNSPLHF.

The chain combines TRBV2 with TRBJ1-2; 9 bases are a match to TRBD1. V dropped 6 bases and J dropped 6; count of bases not matched to a gene: 5. There are 13 residues in the CDR3. Germline-derived CDR1 and CDR2 are SNHLY and FYNNEI. The CDR3 DNA reads as TGTGCCAGCAGGGCGGACAGGGGTAATGGCTACACCTTC. Its translation: CASRADRGNGYTF.

This chain joins TRBV6-5 and TRBJ2-7, with D tentatively TRBD2 (5 bases). Trimming stripped 5 bases from V and 0 bases from J, with 11 bases between. This CDR3 has 14 residues. Germline values: CDR1 MNHEY, CDR2 SVGAGI. In nucleotides, the CDR3 is TGTGCCAGCAGTACACTCGGGAACTCCTACGAGCAGTACTTC. This translates into CASSTLGNSYEQYF.

The chain has TRBV6-2 or TRBV6-3 and TRBJ2-3, with 8 bases identical to TRBD2. Germline V CDR1 and CDR2: MNHEY, SVGEGT. V lost 6 bases to trimming and J lost 1 base; unmatched junction nucleotides: 6. This CDR3 has 15 amino acids. The CDR3 DNA reads as TGTGCCAGCAGCGATCCCGGGGGGGGCACAGATACGCAGTATTTT. The encoded protein is CASSDPGGGTDTQYF.

The V gene is TRBV4-3, the J gene TRBJ2-1; 11 nucleotides align to TRBD2. The germline V gene encodes CDR1 LGHNA and CDR2 YSLEER. V gave up 0 bases and J gave up 8 bases; unmatched junction bases: 15. The CDR3 covers 19 residues. In DNA form, the CDR3 reads TGCGCCAGCAGCCAAGATCTCCCGGGACTAGCGGAACGGGGCCATGAGCAGTTCTTC. Translating gives CASSQDLPGLAERGHEQFF.

The chain combines TRBV28 with TRBJ1-5; D unclear. V shed 2 bases and J shed 6 bases, with 11 bases lying between them. The germline CDR1 and CDR2 sequences are MDHEN and SYDVKM. This CDR3 comprises 14 residues. CDR3: CASSLGGVGQPQHF. The CDR3 DNA reads as TGTGCCAGCAGTTTAGGCGGGGTTGGTCAGCCCCAGCATTTT.

The chain carries TRBV28 and TRBJ1-5, with 7 bases fitting TRBD1. Looked up from germline, CDR1 is MDHEN and CDR2 is SYDVKM. This CDR3 region has 14 residues. The junction had 9 bases not matched to a gene; V was cut back by 6 bases and J by 7 bases. The CDR3 bases are TGTGCCAGCAGCCTCGACAGGGTAAACCAGCCCCAGCATTTT. Translating it yields CASSLDRVNQPQHF.

The V call is TRBV14, the J call TRBJ2-5; 12 positions match TRBD2. Germline-derived CDR1 and CDR2 are SGHDN and FVKESK. The junction had 5 bases not matched to a gene; V was cut back by 4 bases and J by 5 bases. This CDR3 is built from 15 residues. CDR3 DNA sequence: TGTGCCAGCAGCCGGGCTAGCGGGAGGGGTGAGACCCAGTACTTC. Its translation is CASSRASGRGETQYF.

This rearrangement joins TRBV28 to TRBJ2-1, with D perhaps TRBD2 (5 bases). This CDR3 is 14 amino acids long. V lost 2 bases to trimming and J lost 4 bases, with 9 bases between them. Germline-derived CDR1 and CDR2 are MDHEN and SYDVKM. CDR3 coding DNA: TGTGCCAGCAGTTTAACCGGGATGTACAATGAGCAGTTCTTC. Residues: CASSLTGMYNEQFF.

In its sample, this clone was seen a few times. The chain has TRBV6-2 or TRBV6-3 and TRBJ2-1; TRBD2 matches 12 bases. The ends lost 4 bases at V and 6 bases at J; junction bases unmatched: 22. CDR3 length: 21 amino acids. Germline V gene lookup returns CDR1 MNHEY and CDR2 SVGEGT. The chain's CDR3 is CASSFGRYLAGGLFFINEQFF. The CDR3 DNA reads TGTGCCAGCAGTTTCGGACGCTATCTAGCGGGAGGGTTATTTTTCATCAATGAGCAGTTCTTC.

The gene calls are TRBV5-1 and TRBJ2-7, with 12 bases matching TRBD1. The germline gives CDR1 SGHRS, CDR2 YFSETQ. The CDR3 covers 15 residues. J lost 7 bases, V lost 0 bases, and 5 bases had no gene match. The CDR3 DNA reads TGCGCCAGCAGCTTGGAAGGGACAGGGGGCTGGGAGCAGTACTTC. Protein: CASSLEGTGGWEQYF.

The chain couples TRBV19 to TRBJ1-2; 9 bases line up with TRBD1. The V gene's germline CDR1 is LNHDA and CDR2 SQIVND (reference sequence). With 6 bases clipped from V and 8 bases from J, the junction kept 10 bases outside the gene matches. The CDR3 sequence is 14 residues long. The CDR3 sequence is CASRVSGQGGGYTF. The CDR3 DNA follows: TGTGCCAGTAGAGTATCGGGACAGGGAGGCGGCTACACCTTC.

The chain combines TRBV28 with TRBJ2-3; D not resolved. Germline CDR1 and CDR2: MDHEN and SYDVKM. Trimming stripped 7 bases from V and 6 bases from J, with 8 bases between. The CDR3 covers 11 residues. The CDR3 nucleotides read TGTGCCAGCATCGCGTCGGATACGCAGTATTTT. This translates into CASIASDTQYF.